The 3 T cell receptor beta chains below all came from one sample that was sequenced in a study of cytomegalovirus exposure and HLA in healthy donors. The PCR was carried out with 60 Vbeta primers and 13 Jbeta primers. Here immunoSEQ multiplex PCR was the method, and the copy in TCRdb shows in-frame clones only, minus some. This sample carries 85,000 to 130,000 clones, about 77% of them seen once, and the ten largest clones take about 4.9%. Sequenced material: PBMCs. The source is a woman under 30 in good health and CMV-seropositive.

This clone came up a few times. For the CDR3, the DNA is TGTGCCAGCCCTTCCGGGGTAAAAGAGGGGGCGAGGCGGGATCACTCCTACGAGCAGTACTTC. The encoded protein is CASPSGVKEGARRDHSYEQYF. The J gene is TRBJ2-7, the V gene TRBV27; possible D gene TRBD1, 7 bases. V dropped 8 bases and J dropped 0 bases, with 35 bases sitting between them. CDR1 is MNHEY, CDR2 SMNVEV, per germline (reference sequence). The CDR3 consists of 21 residues.

This clone was observed a handful of times. The rearrangement uses TRBV11-1 and TRBJ2-1; D possibly corresponds to TRBD1 (6 bases). V lost 2 bases, J lost 10 bases, and 15 bases lay in between. CDR3 size: 14 residues. The germline V gene encodes CDR1 SGHAT and CDR2 FQDESV (reference sequence). The CDR3 loop reads CASSLPAGADEQFF. The CDR3 nucleotides read TGTGCCAGCAGCTTACCAGCAGGGGCAGACGAGCAGTTCTTC.

The rearrangement uses TRBV5-1 and TRBJ1-3, with 10 bases aligning to TRBD1. The germline gives CDR1 SGHRS, CDR2 YFSETQ. The trim removed 2 bases at V and 4 bases at J, leaving 9 bases unmatched. The CDR3 runs to 17 residues. Written as DNA, the CDR3 is TGCGCCAGCAGCTTCGAAAGACAGGGGGCTATCGGAAACACCATATATTTT. Amino acid sequence: CASSFERQGAIGNTIYF.